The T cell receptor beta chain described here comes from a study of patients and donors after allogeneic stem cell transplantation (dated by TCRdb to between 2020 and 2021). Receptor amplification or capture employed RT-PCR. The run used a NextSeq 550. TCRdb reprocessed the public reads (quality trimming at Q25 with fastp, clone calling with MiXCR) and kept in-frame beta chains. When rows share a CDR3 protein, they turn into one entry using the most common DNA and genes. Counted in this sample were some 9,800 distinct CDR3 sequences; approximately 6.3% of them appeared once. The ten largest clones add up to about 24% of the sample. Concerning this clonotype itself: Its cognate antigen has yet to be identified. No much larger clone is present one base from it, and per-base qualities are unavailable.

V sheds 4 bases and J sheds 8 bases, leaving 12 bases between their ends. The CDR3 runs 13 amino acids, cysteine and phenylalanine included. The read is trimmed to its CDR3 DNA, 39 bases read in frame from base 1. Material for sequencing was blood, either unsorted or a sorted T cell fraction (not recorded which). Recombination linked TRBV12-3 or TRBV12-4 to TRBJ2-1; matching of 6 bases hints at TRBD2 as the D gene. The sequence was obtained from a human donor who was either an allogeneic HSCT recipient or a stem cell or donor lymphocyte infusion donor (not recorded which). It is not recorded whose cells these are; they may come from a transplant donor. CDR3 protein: CASSWTIQDEQFF. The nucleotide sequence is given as TGTGCCAGCAGTTGGACTATTCAGGATGAGCAGTTCTTC.